This TCR beta chain was obtained from a study of T cell responses to AZD1222 COVID-19 vaccine. Study conclusions and caveats: Along spike, vaccine-associated CD4 TCRs were found throughout, with dominance at 160-218 and 743-854. Only a handful of people who got AZD1222 tested seropositive at baseline. No day 14 peak samples; only post-peak repertoires were characterized. Nearly half of spike-specific TCRs reportedly target variant regions that are unmutated in the B.1.351 and B.1.1.7 variants.

To note about this clone: The antigen is not known.

V lost 6 bases to trimming and J lost 0 bases; unmatched junction nucleotides: 1. The CDR3 sequence is 14 residues long. Per germline, CDR1 SNHLY and CDR2 FYNNEI. Assay used: immunoSEQ multiplex PCR; TCRdb lists only in-frame clones, some missing. The data contain fewer than 150,000 clones, roughly 90% of them singletons. The sequencing here drew on peripheral blood, taken 28 days after the second AZD1222 dose. This chain links TRBV2 with TRBJ1-3, with 8 positions matching TRBD1. This sequence was found in an adult who received the AZD1222 COVID-19 vaccine. As DNA, the CDR3 is TGTGCCAGCAGAACAGGGGGCTCTGGAAACACCATATATTTT. Translation: CASRTGGSGNTIYF.